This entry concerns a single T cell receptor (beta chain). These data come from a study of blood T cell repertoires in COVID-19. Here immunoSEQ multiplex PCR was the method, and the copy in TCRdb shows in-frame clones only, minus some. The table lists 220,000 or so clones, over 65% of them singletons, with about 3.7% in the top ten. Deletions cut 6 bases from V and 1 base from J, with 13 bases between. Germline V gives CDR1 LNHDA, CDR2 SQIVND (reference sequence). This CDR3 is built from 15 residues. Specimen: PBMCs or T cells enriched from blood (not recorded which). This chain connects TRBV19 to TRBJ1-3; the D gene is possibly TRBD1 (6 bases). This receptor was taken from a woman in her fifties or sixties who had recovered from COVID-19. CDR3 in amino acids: CASSRTRGSGNTIYF. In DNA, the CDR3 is TGTGCCAGTAGCAGAACCAGGGGATCTGGAAACACCATATATTTT.